This is a list of T cell receptor beta chains from one sample in a study of cytomegalovirus exposure and HLA in healthy donors. The repertoire was sequenced with immunoSEQ multiplex PCR; TCRdb's copy has only in-frame clones and lacks some. The sample carries 85,000 to 100,000 clones, about three quarters recorded once. Sequencing was performed on PBMCs. The receptor set was obtained from a human donor in good health. Both conserved end residues are part of each CDR3. The D gene is left open where the match is weak. Size is omitted from some rows. Given values are once, few, many or a class for expanded clones.

clone_size	d_call	v_call	j_call	cdr3_aa	cdr3_nt
.	.	TRBV9	TRBJ2-2	CASSVQGLAGELFF	TGTGCCAGCAGCGTCCAGGGTCTGGCCGGGGAGCTGTTTTTT
.	.	TRBV19	TRBJ1-5	CASSIGGGSYNQPQHF	TGTGCCAGTAGTATAGGGGGGGGGTCGTACAATCAGCCCCAGCATTTT
.	.	TRBV6-5	TRBJ1-5	CASSEALSQPQHF	TGTGCCAGCAGTGAAGCTCTTAGTCAGCCCCAGCATTTT
once	.	TRBV5-4	TRBJ1-2	CASSLATGSVGYTF	TGTGCCAGCAGCTTGGCCACAGGGAGTGTGGGCTACACCTTC
.	TRBD1	TRBV19	TRBJ2-1	CASSTTQGTEQFF	TGTGCCAGTAGTACGACACAGGGGACCGAGCAGTTCTTC
.	TRBD1	TRBV6-6	TRBJ2-1	CATTGTGGSGEQFF	TGTGCCACCACCGGGACAGGGGGTTCTGGTGAGCAGTTCTTC
.	.	TRBV15	TRBJ2-7	CATSRGQPLGEQYF	TGTGCCACCAGCCGAGGACAGCCCCTCGGGGAGCAGTACTTC
once	TRBD1	TRBV7-9	TRBJ2-7	CSSSGQGAGFFYEQYF	TGTTCCAGCAGCGGACAGGGGGCGGGTTTTTTTTACGAGCAGTACTTC
many	TRBD1	TRBV7-9	TRBJ1-5	CASSLTGAQPQHF	TGTGCCAGCAGCTTGACAGGGGCTCAGCCCCAGCATTTT
.	.	TRBV29-1	TRBJ2-3	CSGTSTDTQYF	TGCAGCGGAACTAGCACAGATACGCAGTATTTT
.	.	TRBV18	TRBJ2-3	CASSPRGDEADTQYF	TGTGCCAGCTCACCGCGCGGGGATGAAGCAGATACGCAGTATTTT
.	TRBD1	TRBV19	TRBJ1-5	CASSMFLDRDGQPQHF	TGTGCCAGTAGTATGTTTTTGGACAGGGACGGGCAGCCCCAGCATTTT
.	TRBD2	TRBV4-1	TRBJ2-3	CASSHAPATSGRSTDTQYF	TGCGCCAGCAGCCACGCGCCAGCGACTAGCGGGAGAAGCACAGATACGCAGTATTTT
.	TRBD1	TRBV10-1	TRBJ1-1	CASSRTGTNTEAFF	TGCGCCAGCAGTCGGACAGGAACGAACACTGAAGCTTTCTTT
.	TRBD2	TRBV2	TRBJ2-7	CASSERLAGEQYF	TGTGCCAGCAGTGAAAGGCTAGCGGGTGAGCAGTACTTC
once	.	TRBV4-3	TRBJ2-7	CASSLADRSSHEQYF	TGCGCCAGCAGCCTAGCCGACAGGTCTAGCCACGAGCAGTACTTC
few	TRBD1	TRBV6-1	TRBJ2-7	CASSVNRGAPYEQYF	TGTGCCAGCAGTGTTAACAGGGGCGCACCCTACGAGCAGTACTTC
.	.	TRBV13	TRBJ1-1	CASSSQNTEAFF	TGTGCCAGCAGCTCACAGAACACTGAAGCTTTCTTT